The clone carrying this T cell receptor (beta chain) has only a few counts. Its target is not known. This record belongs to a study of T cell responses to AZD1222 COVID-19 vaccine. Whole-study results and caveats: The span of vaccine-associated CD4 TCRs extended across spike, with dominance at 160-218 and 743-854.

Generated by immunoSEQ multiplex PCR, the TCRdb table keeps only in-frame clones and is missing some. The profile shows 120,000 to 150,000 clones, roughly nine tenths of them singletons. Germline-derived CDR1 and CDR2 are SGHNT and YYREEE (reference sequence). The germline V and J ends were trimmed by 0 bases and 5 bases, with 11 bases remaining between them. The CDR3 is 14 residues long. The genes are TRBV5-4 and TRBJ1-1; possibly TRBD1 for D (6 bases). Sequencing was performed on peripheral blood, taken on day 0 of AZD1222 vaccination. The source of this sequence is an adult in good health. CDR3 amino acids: CASSLGGAGTEAFF. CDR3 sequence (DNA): TGTGCCAGCAGCTTGGGGGGGGCTGGGACTGAAGCTTTCTTT.